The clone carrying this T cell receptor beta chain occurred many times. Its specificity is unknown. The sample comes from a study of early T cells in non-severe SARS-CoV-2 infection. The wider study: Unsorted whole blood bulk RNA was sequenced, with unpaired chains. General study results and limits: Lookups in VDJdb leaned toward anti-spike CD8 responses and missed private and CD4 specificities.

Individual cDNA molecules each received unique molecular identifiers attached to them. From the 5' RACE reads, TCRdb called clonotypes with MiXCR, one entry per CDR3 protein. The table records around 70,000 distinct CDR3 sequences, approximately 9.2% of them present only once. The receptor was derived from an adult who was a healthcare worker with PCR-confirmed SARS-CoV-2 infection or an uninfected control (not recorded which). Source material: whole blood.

The CDR3 coding sequence is TGTGCCAGCACGACTGCGGGTTCCAGTGAGCAGTTCTTC. Protein product: CASTTAGSSEQFF. The chain carries TRBV2 and TRBJ2-1, with D maybe TRBD2 (5 bases). This CDR3 has 13 amino acids. The V end lost 7 bases, the J end lost 9 bases, and 16 bases lay between the germline ends. The germline V gene has CDR1 SNHLY and CDR2 FYNNEI.